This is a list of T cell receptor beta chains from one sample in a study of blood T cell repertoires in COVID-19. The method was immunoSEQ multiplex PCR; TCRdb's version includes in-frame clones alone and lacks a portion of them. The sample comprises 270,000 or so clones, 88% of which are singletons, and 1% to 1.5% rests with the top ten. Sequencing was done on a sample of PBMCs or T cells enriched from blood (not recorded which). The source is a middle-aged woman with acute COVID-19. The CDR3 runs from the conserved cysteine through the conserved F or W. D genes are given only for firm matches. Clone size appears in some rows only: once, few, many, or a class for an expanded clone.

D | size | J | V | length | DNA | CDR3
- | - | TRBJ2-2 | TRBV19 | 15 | TGTGCCAGTAGTATTATGAGCGATTGGACCGGGGAGCTGTTTTTT | CASSIMSDWTGELFF
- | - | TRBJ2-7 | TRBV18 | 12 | TGTGCCAGCTCACCAAGGAGCGACGAGCAGTACTTC | CASSPRSDEQYF
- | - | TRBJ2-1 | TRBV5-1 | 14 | TGCGCCAGCAGTTACGGACTGGCTGAGAATGAGCAGTTCTTC | CASSYGLAENEQFF
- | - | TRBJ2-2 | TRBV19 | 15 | TGTGCCAGTAGTATGGAGTGGGCGAACACCGGGGAGCTGTTTTTT | CASSMEWANTGELFF
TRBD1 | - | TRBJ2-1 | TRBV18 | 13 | TGTGCCAGCTCACCAACAGGGGGCAATGAGCAGTTCTTC | CASSPTGGNEQFF
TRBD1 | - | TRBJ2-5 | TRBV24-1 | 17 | TGTGCCACCAGTGACCGCGGGACAGGGGGCCTTCAAGAGACCCAGTACTTC | CATSDRGTGGLQETQYF
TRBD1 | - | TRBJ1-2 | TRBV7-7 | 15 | TGTGCTAGCAGCTTAGTTAGGGCAGGGGGCTATGGCTACACCTTC | CASSLVRAGGYGYTF
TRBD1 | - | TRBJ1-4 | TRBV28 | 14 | TGTGCCAGCAGTGAGACAGGGACCTTTGAAAAACTGTTTTTT | CASSETGTFEKLFF
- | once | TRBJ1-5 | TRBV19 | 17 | TGTGCCAGCAAGATAAGACCCGGGACAATCATGAATCAGCCCCAGCATTTT | CASKIRPGTIMNQPQHF
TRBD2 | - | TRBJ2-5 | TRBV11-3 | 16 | TGTGCCAGCAGCTTCCTAGCGGGAGTCGGGTGGGAGACCCAGTACTTC | CASSFLAGVGWETQYF
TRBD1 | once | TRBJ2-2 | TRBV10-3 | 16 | TGTGCCATCAGGGACAGGGCGGTGGAGGACACCGGGGAGCTGTTTTTT | CAIRDRAVEDTGELFF
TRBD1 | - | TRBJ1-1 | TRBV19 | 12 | TGTGCCAGTAGTCCACAGGGGGCTGAAGCTTTCTTT | CASSPQGAEAFF
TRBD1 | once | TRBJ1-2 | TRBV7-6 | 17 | TGTGCCAGCAGCTTAGAACAGGGGCTTATCGTAACTTCCCGCTACACCTTC | CASSLEQGLIVTSRYTF
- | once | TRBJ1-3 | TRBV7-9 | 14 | TGTGCCAGCAGCTTACAGGGGTCTGGAAACACCATATATTTT | CASSLQGSGNTIYF
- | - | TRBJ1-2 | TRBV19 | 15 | TGTGCCAGTAGTACGGGAGGGGGTATTGTAAGTGGCTACACCTTC | CASSTGGGIVSGYTF
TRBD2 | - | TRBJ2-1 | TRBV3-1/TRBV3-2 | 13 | TGTGCCAGCAGCGGACTAGTAGCCGGTGAGCAGTTCTTC | CASSGLVAGEQFF